These 21 T cell receptor beta chains were all obtained from the same sample, sequenced in a study of cytomegalovirus exposure and HLA in healthy donors. In the PCR, 60 Vbeta and 13 Jbeta primers were used. Produced via immunoSEQ multiplex PCR; TCRdb's table is partial and in-frame only. The sample has fewer than 150,000 clones, 80% seen once. Sequenced: PBMCs. The receptors stem from a male donor in good health and CMV-seronegative.

V usage is TRBV11-2 and J usage is TRBJ2-5, with a weak D call TRBD2 (6 bases). CDR1 and CDR2 from the germline V gene are SGHAT and FQNNGV. The CDR3 has 14 residues. The germline V and J ends were trimmed by 8 bases and 5 bases, with 18 bases remaining between them. The CDR3 DNA reads as TGTGCCAGCTCCACGCGCCCGGCGGGGGAGACCCAGTACTTC. This codes for CASSTRPAGETQYF.

V gene TRBV11-2 combines with J gene TRBJ1-2, with D unclear. Looked up from germline, CDR1 is SGHAT and CDR2 is FQNNGV. V was clipped by 5 bases and J by 2 bases, with 18 bases between them. The CDR3 has 16 amino acids. CDR3 loop: CASSPGGRTANYGYTF. The DNA for the CDR3 is TGTGCCAGCAGCCCCGGAGGGCGGACGGCGAACTATGGCTACACCTTC.

V and J are TRBV9 and TRBJ2-7; 13 nucleotides line up with TRBD2. V gave up 2 bases and J gave up 0 bases; unmatched junction bases: 8. The CDR3 runs 18 residues. From germline, CDR1 is SGDLS and CDR2 YYNGEE. In DNA, the CDR3 is TGTGCCAGCAGCGTGGGACTAGCGGGGACTCCCAGCTCCTACGAGCAGTACTTC. As protein: CASSVGLAGTPSSYEQYF.

Turning to this clone: One junction end disagrees with the germline gene, perhaps due to a read error. The genes are TRBV5-1 and TRBJ1-3; 7 nucleotides agree with TRBD1. In germline, CDR1 is SGHRS, CDR2 YFSETQ. The CDR3 runs to 16 residues. CDR3 residues: CASGFAGTASGNTIYF. The CDR3 nucleotides are TGCGCCAGCGGCTTCGCTGGGACAGCCTCTGGAAACACCATATATTTT. Together with reference TRBV5-1 and TRBJ1-3, the CDR3 gives the full variable domain: KAGVTQTPRYLIKTRGQQVTLSCSPISGHRSVSWYQQTPGQGLQFLFEYFSETQRNKGNFPGRFSGRQFSNSRSEMNVSTLELGDSALYLCASGFAGTASGNTIYFGEGSWLTVV.

The chain recombines TRBV30 with TRBJ1-2; 10 nucleotides agree with TRBD1. CDR3 length: 13 amino acids. The V gene end was trimmed by 1 base and the J gene end by 7 bases; junction bases not matched to a gene: 3. Germline assignment: CDR1 GTSNPN and CDR2 SVGIG (reference sequence). The CDR3 loop reads CAWSARTGGGYTF. The CDR3 DNA follows: TGTGCCTGGAGTGCAAGGACAGGGGGTGGCTACACCTTC.

The V gene is TRBV4-1, the J gene TRBJ1-3; D gene unclear. From germline, CDR1 is MGHRA and CDR2 YSYEKL. Trimming removed 4 bases at V and 5 bases at J, with 12 bases between. The CDR3 totals 14 residues. In DNA, the CDR3 is TGCGCCAGCAGCCGGGGAGAACCGAGAAACACCATATATTTT. Protein product: CASSRGEPRNTIYF.

The V gene is TRBV10-3, the J gene TRBJ2-6, with 7 bases lining up with TRBD1. CDR3 size: 14 residues. V was clipped by 7 bases and J by 10 bases; unmatched bases: 10. CDR1 is ENHRY, CDR2 SYGVKD, per germline. CDR3 loop: CAIKGAGDLNVLTF. CDR3 DNA: TGTGCCATCAAGGGGGCAGGGGACCTAAACGTCCTGACTTTC.

The chain couples TRBV2 to TRBJ1-2; 10 nucleotides match TRBD1. V lost 2 bases, J lost 2 bases, and 2 bases stayed unmatched. The germline CDR1 and CDR2 sequences are SNHLY and FYNNEI. The CDR3 sequence is 15 residues long. Written as DNA, the CDR3 is TGTGCCAGCAGTGAACGACAGGGGGCAAACTATGGCTACACCTTC. Translated, it gives CASSERQGANYGYTF.

The table lists this clone with a count of one. The rearrangement uses TRBV5-1 and TRBJ2-5; the D gene is possibly TRBD2 (6 bases). Germline lookup yields CDR1 SGHRS and CDR2 YFSETQ. This CDR3 region has 14 residues. Trimming took off 3 bases at V and 10 bases at J, with 19 bases between the two ends. As DNA, the CDR3 is TGCGCCAGCAGCTCAACTGGGGTGGGAGGAAACCAGTACTTC. This sequence encodes CASSSTGVGGNQYF.

The V call is TRBV4-3, the J call TRBJ2-7; TRBD1 agrees at 11 bases. CDR3 length: 14 amino acids. J was trimmed by 3 bases and V by 3 bases; bases with no gene match: 1. The germline CDR1 and CDR2 sequences are LGHNA and YSLEER. The DNA for the CDR3 is TGCGCCAGCAGCCAGGGACAGGGGGTCTACGAGCAGTACTTC. It codes for CASSQGQGVYEQYF.

This rearrangement joins TRBV5-1 to TRBJ2-4; 8 nucleotides match TRBD1. The CDR3 contains 13 residues. Unmatched junction bases numbered 8, after V lost 4 bases and J lost 11 bases. Looked up from germline, CDR1 is SGHRS and CDR2 is YFSETQ. The CDR3, as DNA: TGCGCCAGCAGCGATGCAGGGGGCGAAGTTCAGTACTTC. Translation: CASSDAGGEVQYF.

The CDR3 DNA reads TGTGCCAGCAGCTCGGAATGGAGGGGCTACACCTTC. The encoded protein is CASSSEWRGYTF. The chain has TRBV13 and TRBJ1-2; D is uncertain. Trimming left V 4 bases short and J 8 bases short, with 11 bases between. Germline CDR1 reads PRHDT; CDR2 reads FYEKMQ (reference sequence). The CDR3 contains 12 residues.

The chain carries TRBV7-2 and TRBJ1-2; 7 positions match TRBD1. Per germline, CDR1 SGHTA and CDR2 FQGNSA. The V gene end was trimmed by 0 bases and the J gene end by 8 bases; junction bases not matched to a gene: 12. The length of the CDR3 is 16 residues. CDR3 protein: CASSLAGDSPRGGYTF. The CDR3 DNA reads as TGTGCCAGCAGCTTAGCCGGGGACAGTCCCCGGGGGGGCTACACCTTC.

Here the CDR3 reads CSVAVRAGSYGYTF. CDR3 bases: TGCAGCGTTGCGGTGAGGGCCGGTAGCTATGGCTACACCTTC. The chain employs TRBV29-1 and TRBJ1-2; D is uncertain. The germline CDR1 and CDR2 sequences are SQVTM and ANQGSEA. This CDR3 comprises 14 residues. Deletions cut 4 bases from V and 4 bases from J, with 16 bases between.

A few counts support this clone. The chain employs TRBV7-2 and TRBJ1-6; TRBD1 matches 7 bases. CDR1 and CDR2 (germline): SGHTA, FQGNSA. Trimming cost V 5 bases and J 3 bases; bases outside gene matches: 13. The CDR3 is 18 amino acids. The CDR3 DNA reads as TGTGCCAGCAGCCCCGGACTGGGGCAGGGGGTCTATAATTCACCCCTCCACTTT. Translation gives CASSPGLGQGVYNSPLHF. The variable domain in full, completed from reference TRBV7-2 and TRBJ1-6, reads GAGVSQSPSNKVTEKGKDVELRCDPISGHTALYWYRQSLGQGLEFLIYFQGNSAPDKSGLPSDRFSAERTGGSVSTLTIQRTQQEDSAVYLCASSPGLGQGVYNSPLHFGNGTRLTVT.

This chain links TRBV10-3 with TRBJ2-5; 7 nucleotides line up with TRBD2. Matching the DNA end better, TRBJ2-7 makes the J call doubtful. CDR3 length: 11 amino acids. Germline V lookup: CDR1 ENHRY, CDR2 SYGVKD. The DNA of the CDR3 is TGTGCCATTGCGGCGGGGGACGAGCAGTACTTC. Protein product: CAIAAGDEQYF.

J is TRBJ1-1 and V is TRBV11-2; D gene uncertain. V lost 2 bases and J 4 bases, leaving 11 bases between the germline ends. The CDR3 is 14 residues long. CDR1 SGHAT and CDR2 FQNNGV come from the germline V gene. The CDR3: CASSLFPESTEAFF. In nucleotides, the CDR3 is TGTGCCAGCAGCTTATTCCCAGAATCCACTGAAGCTTTCTTT.

The chain links TRBV28 to TRBJ1-4, with 7 bases aligning to TRBD1. With V trimmed by 4 bases and J by 6 bases, 14 bases remained unmatched. CDR1 MDHEN and CDR2 SYDVKM come from the germline V gene. The CDR3 sequence is 17 residues long. This CDR3 reads CASSSNPRTGGDEKLFF. CDR3 bases: TGTGCCAGCAGTTCGAATCCCAGGACAGGAGGAGATGAAAAACTGTTTTTT.

The chain combines TRBV15 with TRBJ1-2; possibly TRBD1 for D (6 bases). The CDR3 has 14 residues. V was clipped by 2 bases and J by 2 bases, with 9 bases between them. The V gene's germline CDR1 is LNHNV and CDR2 YYDKDF (reference sequence). The DNA of the CDR3 is TGTGCCACCAGCAGATATGGACAGAACTATGGCTACACCTTC. It yields the protein CATSRYGQNYGYTF. Complete variable domain (other parts from reference TRBV15 and TRBJ1-2): DAMVIQNPRYQVTQFGKPVTLSCSQTLNHNVMYWYQQKSSQAPKLLFHYYDKDFNNEADTPDNFQSRRPNTSFCFLDIRSPGLGDTAMYLCATSRYGQNYGYTFGSGTRLTVV.

The table lists this clone with a few counts. The J gene is TRBJ1-2, the V gene TRBV7-2; D not resolved. Trimming left V 1 base short and J 12 bases short, with 15 bases between. This CDR3 is 13 amino acids long. From germline, CDR1 is SGHTA and CDR2 FQGNSA. CDR3 loop: CASSLGPLGDNTF. In nucleotides, the CDR3 is TGTGCCAGCAGCTTAGGCCCTCTCGGCGACAACACCTTC.

This clone was seen more than once but under ten times. The CDR3 region has the DNA TGTGCCAGCAGCGTAGAGCTGCGCCCCGATCCGCAGTATTTT. Its translation: CASSVELRPDPQYF. The chain carries TRBV9 and TRBJ2-3; D unclear. Germline V lookup: CDR1 SGDLS, CDR2 YYNGEE. The CDR3 is made up of 14 amino acids. The V gene lost 0 bases and the J gene lost 10 bases, with 15 bases spanning the gap.